These 20 T cell receptor beta chains were all obtained from the same sample, sequenced in a study of blood T cell repertoires in COVID-19. Libraries were prepared by immunoSEQ multiplex PCR; TCRdb keeps only in-frame clonotypes and omits some of them. The sample consists of 350,000 to 550,000 clones, 80% to 90% of them appearing once. The source material was PBMCs or T cells enriched from blood (not recorded which). The receptors here all came from a man younger than 40 who had recovered from COVID-19.

The rearrangement joins TRBV7-2 to TRBJ2-5, with 7 bases matching TRBD1. CDR1 SGHTA and CDR2 FQGNSA come from the germline V gene. The CDR3 loop spans 14 amino acids. Unmatched junction bases numbered 2, after V lost 3 bases and J lost 1 base. The CDR3 bases are TGTGCCAGCAGCTTCAAGGGGGCCCAAGAGACCCAGTACTTC. This encodes CASSFKGAQETQYF.

This chain uses TRBV27 with TRBJ1-4, with D perhaps matching TRBD1 (6 bases). The CDR3 contains 15 residues. V lost 0 bases and J lost 8, with 13 bases in between. Germline CDR1 is MNHEY and CDR2 is SMNVEV (reference sequence). Here the CDR3 reads CASSLSWDKSEKLFF. The CDR3 DNA reads as TGTGCCAGCAGTTTATCCTGGGACAAATCAGAAAAACTGTTTTTT.

In DNA form, the CDR3 reads TGTGCCAGCAGCCTAGACAGCGATCAGCCCCAGCATTTT. It specifies CASSLDSDQPQHF. The chain uses TRBV6-5 and TRBJ1-5; possible D gene TRBD1, 5 bases. Germline CDR1 reads MNHEY; CDR2 reads SVGAGI. The CDR3 covers 13 residues. The germline V and J ends were trimmed by 6 bases and 5 bases, with 11 bases remaining between them.

The chain uses TRBV13 and TRBJ1-2; no clear D gene. Trimming stripped 0 bases from V and 1 base from J, with 12 bases between. The CDR3 is 16 amino acids. The germline V gene encodes CDR1 PRHDT and CDR2 FYEKMQ (reference sequence). The CDR3 protein is CASSLGGAASNYGYTF. The DNA for the CDR3 is TGTGCCAGCAGCTTAGGTGGAGCCGCCAGTAACTATGGCTACACCTTC.

V and J are TRBV30 and TRBJ1-1; a weak D match, TRBD1 (5 bases). The V gene lost 1 base and the J gene lost 4 bases, with 10 bases spanning the gap. The CDR3 extends over 13 amino acids. The germline CDR1 and CDR2 sequences are GTSNPN and SVGIG (reference sequence). CDR3 sequence reads: CAWSGTGGTEAFF. The CDR3 coding sequence is TGTGCCTGGAGTGGTACCGGGGGCACTGAAGCTTTCTTT.

This rearrangement joins TRBV5-1 to TRBJ1-1; possibly TRBD1 for D (6 bases). V gave up 0 bases and J gave up 11 bases, with 8 bases separating them. Germline values: CDR1 SGHRS, CDR2 YFSETQ. The CDR3 totals 11 residues. This CDR3 is CASSLDRDAFF. CDR3 coding DNA: TGCGCCAGCAGCTTGGACAGGGATGCTTTCTTT.

J is TRBJ2-2 and V is TRBV4-1; the D is unclear. The CDR3 totals 14 residues. Trimming removed 2 bases at V and 1 base at J, with 5 bases between. Germline V lookup: CDR1 MGHRA, CDR2 YSYEKL. The CDR3 sequence: CASSQFQNTGELFF. CDR3 coding DNA: TGCGCCAGCAGCCAATTTCAGAACACCGGGGAGCTGTTTTTT.

J is TRBJ1-4 and V is TRBV3-1 (or the pseudogene TRBV3-2), with a possible D match to TRBD1 (5 bases). This CDR3 comprises 15 residues. Trimming took 3 bases from V and 8 from J, leaving 16 bases between them. Germline CDR1 and CDR2: LGHDT and YNNKEL (reference sequence). This chain's CDR3 is CASSHSRGRGEKLFF. In DNA form, the CDR3 reads TGTGCCAGCAGCCATTCCCGGGGACGGGGGGAAAAACTGTTTTTT.

The chain recombines TRBV19 with TRBJ1-5, with a possible D match to TRBD1 (6 bases). Germline V gene data show CDR1 as LNHDA and CDR2 as SQIVND (reference sequence). The CDR3 has 15 residues. Between the trimmed V and J ends, which lost 3 bases and 2 bases, there was a span of 11 bases. CDR3 protein: CASSIESGGNQPQHF. The CDR3 DNA follows: TGTGCCAGTAGTATCGAGTCAGGGGGCAATCAGCCCCAGCATTTT.

The chain employs TRBV6-5 and TRBJ2-2; 8 bases match TRBD1. This CDR3 has 16 amino acids. J lost 3 bases, V lost 2 bases, and 5 bases had no gene match. Germline CDR1 reads MNHEY; CDR2 reads SVGAGI. CDR3 in amino acids: CASSYAWTGYTGELFF. Written as DNA, the CDR3 is TGTGCCAGCAGTTACGCCTGGACAGGGTACACCGGGGAGCTGTTTTTT.

The V call is TRBV4-1, the J call TRBJ1-1, with D possibly matching TRBD1 (6 bases). The ends were cut back, 4 bases at V and 0 bases at J, with 12 bases in the middle. This CDR3 contains 15 residues. Germline loops: CDR1 MGHRA, CDR2 YSYEKL. The CDR3 nucleotides are TGCGCCAGCAGCCCTACAGGGATTTTGAACACTGAAGCTTTCTTT. This gives the protein CASSPTGILNTEAFF.

This clone was picked up one time. The rearrangement uses TRBV11-2 and TRBJ1-4; D ambiguous. Trimming took 0 bases from V and 8 from J, leaving 13 bases between them. The CDR3 totals 15 residues. The germline V gene has CDR1 SGHAT and CDR2 FQNNGV. The CDR3 spells CASSLEVLPQEKLFF. In DNA form, the CDR3 reads TGTGCCAGCAGCTTAGAGGTCCTCCCGCAGGAAAAACTGTTTTTT.

This chain links TRBV4-1 with TRBJ2-7; D is undetermined. V was trimmed by 1 base and J by 2 bases, leaving 12 bases between them. The CDR3 is 15 amino acids. The germline V gene encodes CDR1 MGHRA and CDR2 YSYEKL. In DNA, the CDR3 is TGCGCCAGCAGCCAAGGGGCCCAGTTGACCTACGAGCAGTACTTC. Protein sequence: CASSQGAQLTYEQYF.

The chain combines TRBV29-1 with TRBJ2-7; D may be TRBD1 (6 bases). V gave up 8 bases and J gave up 0 bases, with 11 bases separating them. The length of the CDR3 is 12 residues. Germline CDR1 is SQVTM and CDR2 is ANQGSEA. CDR3 residues: CSHTGSSYEQYF. The DNA for the CDR3 is TGCAGCCATACAGGGAGCTCCTACGAGCAGTACTTC.

Only a few counts were recorded for this clone. For the CDR3, the DNA is TGCGCCAGCACCGGGACAGTCTCCTACGAGCAGTACTTC. Amino acids: CASTGTVSYEQYF. The chain links TRBV5-1 to TRBJ2-7, with TRBD1 matching 7 bases. Germline V gene sequence: CDR1 SGHRS, CDR2 YFSETQ. The length of the CDR3 is 13 residues. With V trimmed by 6 bases and J by 0 bases, 3 bases remained unmatched. Drawing the rest from reference TRBV5-1 and TRBJ2-7, the complete variable domain is KAGVTQTPRYLIKTRGQQVTLSCSPISGHRSVSWYQQTPGQGLQFLFEYFSETQRNKGNFPGRFSGRQFSNSRSEMNVSTLELGDSALYLCASTGTVSYEQYFGPGTRLTVT.

This clone was detected once. The chain joins TRBV6-1 to TRBJ2-3; D is possibly TRBD1 (5 bases). The V and J ends lost 2 bases and 5 bases respectively, with 14 bases between them. Germline-derived CDR1 and CDR2 are MNHNS and SASEGT. This CDR3 is built from 15 residues. The CDR3 nucleotides are TGTGCCAGCAGTGAACTCGAACAGGTTTTAGATACGCAGTATTTT. It specifies CASSELEQVLDTQYF.

The chain couples TRBV18 to TRBJ2-1; tentative D call: TRBD2 (6 bases). Germline V gene data show CDR1 as KGHSH and CDR2 as LQKENI. Trimming took 2 bases from V and 9 from J, leaving 17 bases between them. The CDR3 has 15 residues. The CDR3 region has the DNA TGTGCCAGCTCACCAGGTAGACTAGTCGGTAGTGAGCAGTTCTTC. Translating it yields CASSPGRLVGSEQFF.

This clone was seen just once. The chain carries TRBV24-1 and TRBJ1-1; D might be TRBD1 (5 bases). V dropped 2 bases and J dropped 7 bases, with 10 bases sitting between them. The CDR3 consists of 13 residues. Germline V gene lookup returns CDR1 KGHDR and CDR2 SFDVKD. The CDR3 sequence is CATSDSGYGEAFF. The CDR3 region has the DNA TGTGCCACCAGTGATTCAGGGTATGGTGAAGCTTTCTTT.

In its sample, this clone was seen once. The J gene is TRBJ1-5, the V gene TRBV2, with D possibly matching TRBD1 (5 bases). CDR3 length equals 14 residues. Germline CDR1 is SNHLY and CDR2 is FYNNEI. The V and J ends lost 7 bases and 2 bases respectively, with 12 bases between them. Here the CDR3 DNA reads TGTGCCAGCACGTCTGGGGCGGGCAATCAGCCCCAGCATTTT. It is translated as CASTSGAGNQPQHF. Filled out from reference TRBV2 and TRBJ1-5, the complete variable domain reads EPEVTQTPSHQVTQMGQEVILRCVPISNHLYFYWYRQILGQKVEFLVSFYNNEISEKSEIFDDQFSVERPDGSNFTLKIRSTKLEDSAMYFCASTSGAGNQPQHFGDGTRLSIL.

This clone appeared once. This rearrangement joins TRBV9 to TRBJ1-2; D remains ambiguous. This CDR3 has 14 amino acids. V lost 3 bases and J lost 3, with 12 bases in between. CDR1 SGDLS and CDR2 YYNGEE come from the germline V gene. The CDR3: CASSGAAGDYGYTF. The CDR3 coding sequence is TGTGCCAGCAGCGGAGCGGCGGGTGACTATGGCTACACCTTC.